Shown below are 3 T cell receptor beta chains from a single sample sequenced in a study of a mutant IDH1 vaccine in newly diagnosed glioma. Here immunoSEQ multiplex PCR was the method, and the copy in TCRdb shows in-frame clones only, minus some. This table holds over 75,000 clones, roughly 77% found once. The time point is: baseline, week 1 (first vaccination visit). The treatment: pre-vaccination baseline after standard-of-care therapy. Sequencing was performed on PBMCs, taken from a glioma patient treated with radiotherapy, temozolomide or both. The receptors originated from a man in his forties with glioma.

The chain links TRBV5-4 to TRBJ2-7; a possible D gene is TRBD2 (5 bases). This CDR3 comprises 16 residues. Trimming removed 0 bases from V and 6 bases from J, with 19 bases in between. CDR1 SGHNT and CDR2 YYREEE come from the germline V gene (reference sequence). The CDR3 loop is CASSLVTGPGIGEQYF. The CDR3 DNA is TGTGCCAGCAGCTTGGTGACCGGTCCGGGGATTGGCGAGCAGTACTTC.

The chain carries TRBV10-2 and TRBJ2-7, with D unclear. V was clipped by 5 bases and J by 3 bases, with 5 bases between them. This CDR3 spans 11 amino acids. Per the germline V gene, CDR1 is WSHSY and CDR2 is SAAADI. CDR3 in amino acids: CASSTHYEQYF. The CDR3 coding sequence is TGCGCCAGCAGTACCCACTACGAGCAGTACTTC.

Here the CDR3 reads CASSQDWGSRSYEQYF. CDR3 coding DNA: TGCGCCAGCAGCCAAGACTGGGGGAGTAGGTCCTACGAGCAGTACTTC. The chain has TRBV4-3 and TRBJ2-7; either TRBD1 or TRBD2 may fit D (5 bases each). This CDR3 is 16 amino acids long. The ends were cut back, 0 bases at V and 1 base at J, with 13 bases in the middle. Germline V gene data show CDR1 as LGHNA and CDR2 as YSLEER.